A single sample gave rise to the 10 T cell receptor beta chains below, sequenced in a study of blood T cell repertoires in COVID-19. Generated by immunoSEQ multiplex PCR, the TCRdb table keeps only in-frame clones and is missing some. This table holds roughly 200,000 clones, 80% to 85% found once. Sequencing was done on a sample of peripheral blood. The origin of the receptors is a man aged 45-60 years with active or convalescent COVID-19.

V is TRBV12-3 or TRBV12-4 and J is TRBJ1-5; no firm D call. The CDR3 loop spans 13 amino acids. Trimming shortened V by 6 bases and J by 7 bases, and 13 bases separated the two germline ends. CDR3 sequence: CASSRGGRQPQHF. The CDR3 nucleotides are TGTGCCAGCAGCCGAGGAGGCCGGCAGCCCCAGCATTTT.

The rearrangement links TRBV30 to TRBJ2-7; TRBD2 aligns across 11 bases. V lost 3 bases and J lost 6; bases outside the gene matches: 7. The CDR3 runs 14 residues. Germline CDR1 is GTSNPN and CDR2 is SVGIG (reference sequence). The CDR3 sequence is CAWRVLAGGSEQYF. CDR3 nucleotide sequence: TGTGCCTGGAGGGTTCTAGCGGGGGGCTCCGAGCAGTACTTC.

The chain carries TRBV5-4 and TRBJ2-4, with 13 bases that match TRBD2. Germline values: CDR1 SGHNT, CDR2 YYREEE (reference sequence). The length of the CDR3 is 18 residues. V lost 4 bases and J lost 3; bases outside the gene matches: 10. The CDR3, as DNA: TGTGCCAGCAGCCGTACTAGCGGGGGGGCGTTAGGCAAAAACATTCAGTACTTC. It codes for CASSRTSGGALGKNIQYF.

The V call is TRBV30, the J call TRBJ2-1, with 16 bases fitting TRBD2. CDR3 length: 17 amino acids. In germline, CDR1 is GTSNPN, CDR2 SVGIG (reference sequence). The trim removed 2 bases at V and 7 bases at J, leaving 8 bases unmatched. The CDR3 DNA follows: TGTGCCTGGAGTCACTACTCGGGACTAGCGGGGGGGAATGAGCAGTTCTTC. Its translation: CAWSHYSGLAGGNEQFF.

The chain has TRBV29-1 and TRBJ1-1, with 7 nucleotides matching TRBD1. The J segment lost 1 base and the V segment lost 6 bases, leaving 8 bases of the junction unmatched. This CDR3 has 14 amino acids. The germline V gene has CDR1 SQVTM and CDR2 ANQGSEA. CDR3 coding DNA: TGCAGCGTCCGAAACACAGGGGCGAACACTGAAGCTTTCTTT. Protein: CSVRNTGANTEAFF.

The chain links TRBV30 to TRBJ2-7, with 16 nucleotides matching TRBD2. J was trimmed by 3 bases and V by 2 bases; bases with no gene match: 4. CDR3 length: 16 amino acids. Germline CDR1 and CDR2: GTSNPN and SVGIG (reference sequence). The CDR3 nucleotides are TGTGCCTGGAGTAGGGGACTAGCGGGGGGGCTCTACGAGCAGTACTTC. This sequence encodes CAWSRGLAGGLYEQYF.

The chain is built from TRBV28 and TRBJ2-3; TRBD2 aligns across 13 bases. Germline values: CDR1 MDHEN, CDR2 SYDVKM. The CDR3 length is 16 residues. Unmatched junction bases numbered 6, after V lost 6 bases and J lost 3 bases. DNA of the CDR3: TGTGCCAGCAGCCGACTAGCGGGGGGAACAACAGATACGCAGTATTTT. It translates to CASSRLAGGTTDTQYF. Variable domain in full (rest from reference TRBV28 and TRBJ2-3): DVKVTQSSRYLVKRTGEKVFLECVQDMDHENMFWYRQDPGLGLRLIYFSYDVKMKEKGDIPEGYSVSREKKERFSLILESASTNQTSMYLCASSRLAGGTTDTQYFGPGTRLTVL.

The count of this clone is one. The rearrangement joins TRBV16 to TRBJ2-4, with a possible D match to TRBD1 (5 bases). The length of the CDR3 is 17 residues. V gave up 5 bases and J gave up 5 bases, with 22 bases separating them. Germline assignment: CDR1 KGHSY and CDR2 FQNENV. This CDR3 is CASSSSGMAGRENIQYF. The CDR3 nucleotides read TGTGCCAGCAGCTCTAGTGGTATGGCAGGGCGAGAAAACATTCAGTACTTC.

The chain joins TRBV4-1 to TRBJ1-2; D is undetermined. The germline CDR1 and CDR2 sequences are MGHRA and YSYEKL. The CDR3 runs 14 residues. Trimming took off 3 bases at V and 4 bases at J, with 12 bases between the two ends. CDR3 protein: CASSQGGGGYGYTF. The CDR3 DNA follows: TGCGCCAGCAGCCAGGGTGGAGGAGGCTATGGCTACACCTTC.

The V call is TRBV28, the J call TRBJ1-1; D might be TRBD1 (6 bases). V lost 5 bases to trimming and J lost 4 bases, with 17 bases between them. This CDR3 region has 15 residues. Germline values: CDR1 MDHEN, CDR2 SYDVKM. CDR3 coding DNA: TGTGCCAGCAGTCCTAGCAGGCCACAGGGCACTGAAGCTTTCTTT. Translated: CASSPSRPQGTEAFF.